Sequencing of this T cell receptor (beta chain) was carried out in a study of blood T cells in healthy people across ages. In the study overall: About one barcoded TCR beta cDNA was captured per two T cells. Points from the study as a whole: Per million T cells, TCR beta diversity dropped about linearly as age rose.

V trimming: 4 bases; J trimming: 5 bases; junction bases outside the gene matches: 15. Germline V gene sequence: CDR1 SNHLY, CDR2 FYNNEI. The CDR3 has 19 amino acids. This clonotype was recorded a few times. The antigen remains unidentified. A J-beta primer mix and a sample-barcoded 5' primer were used in a second PCR of roughly 6 to 11 cycles. TCRdb re-called the 5' RACE reads through MiXCR, storing one row per CDR3 protein. The table lists 650,000 to 950,000 distinct CDR3 sequences, around two fifths of them singletons. Caucasian, healthy and from Russia, the donors were aged between 6 and 90. The V and J genes are TRBV2 and TRBJ2-1; 12 nucleotides match TRBD1. The clonotype originates from a man aged 60-69 years in good health. Material: blood. CDR3 residues: CASSAIVPGQGALNNEQFF. The CDR3 DNA reads as TGTGCCAGCAGTGCAATAGTCCCGGGACAGGGGGCCCTAAACAATGAGCAGTTCTTC.